The TCR beta chain described here comes from a study of cytomegalovirus exposure and HLA in healthy donors. Study-wide results and limits: Later examination showed HLA-associated TCR beta chains had greater clonal expansion than equally common others. Apart from CMV serostatus, no immune exposure information was available.

With 4 bases clipped from V and 6 bases from J, the junction kept 10 bases outside the gene matches. The CDR3 length is 15 residues. Germline V lookup: CDR1 SGHAT, CDR2 FQNNGV. To note about this clone: The antigen remains unidentified.

Vbeta (60) and Jbeta (13) primers were used in the PCR. Only in-frame clones appear in the TCRdb table, and some are missing; sequencing was by immunoSEQ multiplex PCR. Of 130,000 to 150,000 clones in the sample, 75% to 80% are singletons; the top ten hold about 1.7%. V gene TRBV11-2 combines with J gene TRBJ1-1, with 8 positions matching TRBD1. The TCR was taken from a woman in her thirties in good health and CMV-seronegative. Sequences were obtained from PBMCs. The CDR3 reads CASSYLQGAAPEAFF. As DNA, the CDR3 is TGTGCCAGCAGCTACCTTCAGGGGGCCGCGCCTGAAGCTTTCTTT.